The next 9 T cell receptor beta chains were all read from a single sample in a study of T-cell reconstitution after alpha-beta-depleted transplantation in children. Preparing the TCRbeta library involved the use of unique molecular identifiers. Each CDR3 protein gets one entry after TCRdb re-called the PCR reads with MiXCR. The table includes 640,000 or so distinct CDR3 sequences, approximately 17% detected once. The material sequenced was PBMCs from the stem cell graft donor, taken from the stem cell graft. All receptors come from a human donor who donated a stem cell graft to a child with acute myeloid leukemia.

Only a few counts were recorded for this clonotype. The V call is TRBV12-3 or TRBV12-4, the J call TRBJ2-1; 9 bases agree with TRBD1. The CDR3 runs 15 residues. The junction had 7 bases not matched to a gene; V was cut back by 6 bases and J by 4 bases. The CDR3 DNA sequence: TGTGCCAGCAGGTCTGGGACAGGGAATTACAATGAGCAGTTCTTC. The encoded protein is CASRSGTGNYNEQFF.

This clonotype was counted many times. The chain joins TRBV11-2 to TRBJ1-5; the D gene is possibly TRBD1 (5 bases). The CDR3 has 16 amino acids. The V gene's germline CDR1 is SGHAT and CDR2 FQNNGV. The V gene lost 5 bases and the J gene lost 0 bases, with 14 bases spanning the gap. CDR3 sequence: CASSANGAYSNQPQHF. The CDR3 DNA reads TGTGCCAGCAGCGCCAACGGGGCATATAGCAATCAGCCCCAGCATTTT.

This clonotype has ten or more counts. V gene TRBV20-1 combines with J gene TRBJ2-5; D gene uncertain. The CDR3 is 12 amino acids. The germline V gene has CDR1 DFQATT and CDR2 SNEGSKA (reference sequence). V lost 5 bases to trimming and J lost 5 bases, with 12 bases between them. CDR3 protein: CSAQRNRETQYF. CDR3 sequence (DNA): TGCAGTGCTCAGCGCAACCGGGAGACCCAGTACTTC.

The table lists this clonotype with many counts. The chain combines TRBV5-6 with TRBJ2-7; no firm D call. Germline V lookup: CDR1 SGHDT, CDR2 YYEEEE. This CDR3 spans 11 amino acids. The V end was cut by 3 bases, the J end by 3 bases, with 4 bases between. The CDR3: CASSSFYEQYF. In DNA, the CDR3 is TGTGCCAGCAGCTCTTTCTACGAGCAGTACTTC. Using reference TRBV5-6 and TRBJ2-7 for the parts outside the CDR3, the full variable domain is DAGVTQSPTHLIKTRGQQVTLRCSPKSGHDTVSWYQQALGQGPQFIFQYYEEEERQRGNFPDRFSGHQFPNYSSELNVNALLLGDSALYLCASSSFYEQYFGPGTRLTVT.

This clonotype was observed at least ten times. The J gene is TRBJ2-7, the V gene TRBV20-1; 13 nucleotides line up with TRBD2. The CDR3 sequence is 15 residues long. Looked up from germline, CDR1 is DFQATT and CDR2 is SNEGSKA (reference sequence). After removal of 7 bases from V and 5 bases from J, the junction contained 11 bases not matched to a gene. CDR3 region: CSGRGTSGEWHEQYF. The CDR3 region has the DNA TGCAGTGGGAGAGGGACTAGCGGGGAATGGCACGAGCAGTACTTC.

V usage is TRBV6-1 and J usage is TRBJ2-3; TRBD2 aligns across 11 bases. The CDR3 spans 15 residues. CDR1 and CDR2 from the germline V gene are MNHNS and SASEGT. J was trimmed by 2 bases and V by 4 bases; bases with no gene match: 2. The CDR3 coding sequence is TGTGCCAGCAGTGGACTAGCGGGGTTCACAGATACGCAGTATTTT. Its protein is CASSGLAGFTDTQYF.

The V gene is TRBV20-1, the J gene TRBJ2-3; TRBD1 might be the D (6 bases). The germline V gene has CDR1 DFQATT and CDR2 SNEGSKA (reference sequence). The CDR3 spans 12 residues. V lost 6 bases, J lost 4 bases, and 11 bases lay in between. The CDR3 region is CSALPGADTQYF. CDR3 in DNA: TGCAGTGCCCTCCCAGGGGCAGATACGCAGTATTTT.

The chain recombines TRBV5-6 with TRBJ2-7, with D perhaps TRBD1 (6 bases). Germline assignment: CDR1 SGHDT and CDR2 YYEEEE. V lost 2 bases, J lost 3 bases, and 15 bases lay in between. This CDR3 contains 15 residues. The CDR3 nucleotides are TGTGCCAGCAGCTTTCAGTGGGACACTAACTACGAGCAGTACGTC. It specifies CASSFQWDTNYEQYV.

V is TRBV30 and J is TRBJ1-2; the D is unclear. Per germline, CDR1 GTSNPN and CDR2 SVGIG (reference sequence). CDR3 length equals 13 residues. V was pared by 3 bases and J by 5 bases, with 13 bases between. This CDR3 reads CAWRCGETYGYTF. In DNA, the CDR3 is TGTGCCTGGAGGTGCGGGGAAACTTATGGCTACACCTTC. The full variable domain, rest sourced from reference TRBV30 and TRBJ1-2, is SQTIHQWPATLVQPVGSPLSLECTVEGTSNPNLYWYRQAAGRGLQLLFYSVGIGQISSEVPQNLSASRPQDRQFILSSKKLLLSDSGFYLCAWRCGETYGYTFGSGTRLTVV.